This T cell receptor beta chain was recorded in a study of immune cell composition in non-small cell lung cancer. Sequenced by immunoSEQ multiplex PCR; TCRdb stores in-frame clones only, minus some. The sample holds around 6,400 clones, about 85% seen once. Germline V CDR1 and CDR2: MNHEY, SMNVEV (reference sequence). CDR3 size: 16 residues. Unmatched junction bases numbered 7, after V lost 5 bases and J lost 4 bases. On this clone: The antigen is undetermined.

Normal lung sampling was at least 3 cm from the tumour, as distant as possible. DNA was extracted from unsorted cell suspensions stored frozen. The study, taken as a whole, reports: Squamous carcinomas (roughly 80%) more often had tumour-associated clones >0.5% than adenocarcinomas (around 33%). In adenocarcinoma, maximal tumour-associated clone frequency tracked TIL tumour reactivity. Smoking pack-years did not significantly correlate with tumour TCR-beta clonality.

The specimen sequenced was non-adjacent lung tissue. The V and J genes are TRBV27 and TRBJ2-3; 12 bases agree with TRBD2. The origin of this receptor is a human donor with non-small cell lung cancer. DNA for the CDR3: TGTGCCAGCAGTCCCCTAGGGACTAGCGGGCCAGATACGCAGTATTTT. It translates to CASSPLGTSGPDTQYF.